This entry concerns a single T cell receptor beta chain. This entry is derived from a study of T-cell reconstitution after alpha-beta-depleted transplantation in children. Germline CDR1 DFQATT, CDR2 SNEGSKA (reference sequence). Trimming pared 3 bases from V and 0 bases from J, leaving 13 bases between. There are 15 residues in the CDR3. Unique molecular identifiers were used to barcode this TCRbeta library. TCRdb independently ran MiXCR on the PCR reads; one entry per CDR3 protein. This sample carries about 300,000 distinct CDR3 sequences, roughly a tenth of them seen once, and the ten largest clones take around 7.6%.

The clonotype originates from a boy in the first two years of life with acute myeloid leukemia, due to receive a stem cell transplant. The material sequenced was PBMCs, taken before TCRalphabeta/CD19-depleted stem cell transplant. The chain has TRBV20-1 and TRBJ2-3, with TRBD1 as a possible D gene (5 bases). CDR3 sequence (DNA): TGCAGTGCTAGGAGACAGTTCACTAGCACAGATACGCAGTATTTT. Encoded protein: CSARRQFTSTDTQYF.